Described below is a single T cell receptor (beta chain) sequence and its context. CDR3 length: 16 residues. The germline CDR1 and CDR2 sequences are ENHRY and SYGVKD. V lost 5 bases, J lost 9 bases, and 23 bases lay in between. This specimen belongs to a study of blood T cell repertoires in COVID-19. Assay: immunoSEQ multiplex PCR; the TCRdb copy retains only in-frame clones and omits some. The data contain approximately 200,000 clones, around four fifths of them singletons. The sequenced sample was peripheral blood. The chain is built from TRBV10-3 and TRBJ1-3, with a weak D call TRBD1 (5 bases). The receptor comes from a woman of 80 years or more with COVID-19, enrolled during active disease. The CDR3 protein is CAISLRAPDVQSTIYF. In nucleotides, the CDR3 is TGTGCCATCAGTCTCAGGGCTCCTGACGTTCAGTCCACCATATATTTT.